These T cell receptor beta chains were read from a single sample in a study of blood T cells in healthy people across ages. TCRdb recomputed calls from the 5' RACE reads with MiXCR, one row per CDR3 protein. In the table there are some 640,000 distinct CDR3 sequences, around 45% of which are singletons. Sequencing was carried out using blood. Receptor source: a woman in her sixties or seventies in good health. Each CDR3 is given with its conserved first and last residue. D genes are given only for firm matches. A row's size may be missing; if present it is once, few, many or a size class.

d_call	clone_size	j_call	v_call	cdr3_nt	cdr3_aa
-	-	TRBJ2-3	TRBV29-1	TGCAGCGTTGACCGCGACAGCACAGATACGCAGTATTTT	CSVDRDSTDTQYF
-	-	TRBJ2-5	TRBV7-2	TGTGCCAGCAGCCCAATGGGGGCACAAGAGACCCAGTACTTC	CASSPMGAQETQYF
-	few	TRBJ2-1	TRBV6-2/TRBV6-3	TGTGCCAGCGGTGACGGGAGCTACAATGAGCAGTTCTTC	CASGDGSYNEQFF
-	-	TRBJ1-1	TRBV12-3/TRBV12-4	TGTGCCAGCAGTCCTCGTGATGCAGGGAGGACCACTGAAGCTTTCTTT	CASSPRDAGRTTEAFF
-	-	TRBJ2-7	TRBV10-3	TGTGCCATCAGGCCGCCGGGACCAGTTTACGAGCAGTACTTC	CAIRPPGPVYEQYF
-	-	TRBJ1-1	TRBV28	TGTGCCAGCAGTTTGAGGCAGGGACGAGCTTTCTTT	CASSLRQGRAFF
-	-	TRBJ1-6	TRBV6-1	TGTGCCGGCGGGATACCCAATTCACCCCTCCACTTT	CAGGIPNSPLHF
-	-	TRBJ2-3	TRBV29-1	TGCAGCGTTGACTGGGGTAGCACAGATACGCAGTATTTT	CSVDWGSTDTQYF
TRBD1	-	TRBJ1-2	TRBV4-3	TGCGCCAGCAGCCCAACGGGAAAGGGGGCCTCTCATGGCTACACCTTC	CASSPTGKGASHGYTF
-	-	TRBJ2-5	TRBV7-9	TGTGCCAGCAGCTTCGGGCAGGGACGGGGGTGGCAAGAGACCCAGTACTTC	CASSFGQGRGWQETQYF
-	-	TRBJ2-5	TRBV29-1	TGCAGCGCCCGGGACGGCGAAGAGACCCAGTACTTC	CSARDGEETQYF
-	-	TRBJ2-5	TRBV7-7	TGTGCCAGCAGCCGGCGACCGGGCGGACTGGACCAGTACTTC	CASSRRPGGLDQYF
TRBD1	once	TRBJ2-3	TRBV4-1	TGCGCCGGCAAAAGGACAGGAGGCACAGATACGCAGTATTTT	CAGKRTGGTDTQYF
TRBD1	many	TRBJ2-5	TRBV29-1	TGCAGCGTGGGGACAGACCAAGAGACCCAGTACTTC	CSVGTDQETQYF
-	-	TRBJ1-2	TRBV6-5	TGTGCCAGCAGCCTGGGACTCCGGAGTGGTGGCTACACCTTC	CASSLGLRSGGYTF
-	few	TRBJ1-2	TRBV20-1	TGCAGTGCTAGACAGGGCCTCAACTATGGCTACACCTTC	CSARQGLNYGYTF
-	-	TRBJ1-4	TRBV29-1	TGCAGCGGTCAACAGGGATTAAATGAAAAACTGTTTTTT	CSGQQGLNEKLFF
-	-	TRBJ2-7	TRBV3-1	TGTGCCAGCAGCCAAGCATTGCGGGCATCAAACTCCTACGAGCAGTACTTC	CASSQALRASNSYEQYF
TRBD1	-	TRBJ1-2	TRBV3-1	TGTGCCAGCAGCCAGACAGGGAAATATGGCTACACCTTC	CASSQTGKYGYTF
TRBD1	few	TRBJ1-1	TRBV10-3	TGTGCCATCAGTCGACAGGGGAACACTGAAGCTTTCTTT	CAISRQGNTEAFF
TRBD1	-	TRBJ2-5	TRBV7-2	TGTGCCAGCAGCTTCAACAGGGGAGAGACCCAGTACTTC	CASSFNRGETQYF
TRBD1	-	TRBJ1-2	TRBV12-3/TRBV12-4	TGTGCCAGCAGTCCACCGGGACAGGGGTACTTTCTGGGTGGCTACACCTTC	CASSPPGQGYFLGGYTF
-	many	TRBJ2-3	TRBV20-1	TGCAGTGCGATACCCCAGGGCACCAACACAGATACGCAGTATTTT	CSAIPQGTNTDTQYF
TRBD2	-	TRBJ2-1	TRBV5-1	TGCGCCAGCACACGGCTAGCGGGAAACGATGAGCAGTTCTTC	CASTRLAGNDEQFF
-	-	TRBJ1-2	TRBV7-9	TGTGCCAGCAGCTTAGAGGTCGGGGGTCTCACCTTC	CASSLEVGGLTF
TRBD1	-	TRBJ2-7	TRBV11-1	TGTGCCAGCAGCACCGGGACAGGGATCTTAGGCGAGCAGTACTTC	CASSTGTGILGEQYF
TRBD1	-	TRBJ1-2	TRBV28	TGTGCCAGCAGTTTATCAGGGGGAGGTAACTATGGCTACACCTTC	CASSLSGGGNYGYTF
-	few	TRBJ2-5	TRBV7-9	TGTGCCAGCAGCTTTTCCTGGGAGACCCAGTACTTC	CASSFSWETQYF
TRBD1	few	TRBJ2-2	TRBV3-1	TGTGCCAGCAGCCAAGGAGGGGGCCGCACCGGGGAGCTGTTTTTT	CASSQGGGRTGELFF
TRBD2	once	TRBJ2-5	TRBV27	TGTGCCAGCAGTTTCCTAGCGGGAGGACATAACAATGAGCAGTACTTC	CASSFLAGGHNNEQYF
-	many	TRBJ2-6	TRBV4-3	TGCGCCAGCAGCCAGGGACGTACAGGGTCTGGGGCCAACGTCCTGACTTTC	CASSQGRTGSGANVLTF
TRBD1	-	TRBJ2-1	TRBV20-1	TGCAGTGCCCCCAGGGGACAGGGTACCAATGAGCAGTTCTTC	CSAPRGQGTNEQFF
-	-	TRBJ2-3	TRBV20-1	TGCAGTGCTGGTTCCGACGCTGACACAGATACGCAGTATTTT	CSAGSDADTDTQYF
-	-	TRBJ2-7	TRBV29-1	TGCAGCGGAGGAGGACTCGGCTACGAGCAGTACTTC	CSGGGLGYEQYF
TRBD2	-	TRBJ2-7	TRBV20-1	TGCAGTCCGACTAGCGGAGACGAGCAGTACTTC	CSPTSGDEQYF
-	-	TRBJ2-7	TRBV2	TGTGCCAGCTTGCGAGAGACCTCCTACGAGCAGTACTTC	CASLRETSYEQYF
-	-	TRBJ2-1	TRBV30	TGTGCCTGGAGAGACTCGCGCCGGGTGTTCTTC	CAWRDSRRVFF
TRBD1	-	TRBJ2-7	TRBV5-4	TGTGCCAGCAGTTCGGACAGGGGAAACTCCTACGAGCAGTACTTC	CASSSDRGNSYEQYF
TRBD2	-	TRBJ2-1	TRBV10-3	TGTGCCATCAGACCTAGCGGCCCTAACTCCTACAATGAGCAGTTCTTC	CAIRPSGPNSYNEQFF
TRBD2	-	TRBJ2-1	TRBV4-2	TGTGCCAGCAGCCAATCCGGGACTACCAACAATGAGCAGTTCTTC	CASSQSGTTNNEQFF